This TCR beta chain came from a study of T cell responses to AZD1222 COVID-19 vaccine (dated by TCRdb to about 2021). Turning to the overall study: TCR sequencing covered more than 230 trial participants: about 210 given two doses of AZD1222 and some 25 given two doses of MenACWY control vaccine. Trial participants were enrolled by age into subgroups of 18-55, 56-69 and 70-plus years, and around 150, 28 and 57 TCR-sequenced participants, respectively, were included in these subgroups. What the work shows at the level of the full study, not this receptor alone: No day 14 peak-response samples were available, so repertoires were characterized only after the peak T cell response. In the small 56-69-year group, the increase in depth fell short of significance, most likely because of low power. Most participants were white British and females outnumbered males, and the authors suggested that clonal diversity may have been underestimated. Reportedly, close to half of the unique spike-specific TCRs recognized epitopes lying outside the regions that are mutated in the B.1.351 and B.1.1.7 variants. Spike-specific TCR breadth and depth rose significantly after two AZD1222 doses compared with day 0 and with MenACWY recipients. Conclusions about previously exposed vaccinees were limited because only six AZD1222 recipients were SARS-CoV-2 seropositive at baseline. CD4 TCRs associated with the vaccine covered the entire spike protein, and the dominant responses were in regions 160-218 and 743-854.

V loses 4 bases of germline sequence and J loses 8 bases, and the interval between the two ends is 12 bases. Sequences KGHDR (CDR1) and SFDVKD (CDR2) are obtained from the germline V gene. The CDR3, cysteine through phenylalanine, is 13 amino acids long. Kept here is only the CDR3 DNA, which spans 39 bases and is read in frame from base 1. The CDR3 regions of human TCRbeta chains were analyzed by immunosequencing. In the source study's methods: Repertoire TCRs were matched against a reference library of SARS-CoV-2-specific TCRs generated with the MIRA antigen-specificity platform. Breadth was defined as the fraction of unique TCRs that were SARS-CoV-2-associated, and depth was defined as the fraction of total T cells that were SARS-CoV-2-associated. Using the MIRA data, each spike-specific TCR was mapped to the spike region that the TCR reacts to and placed in a CD4 or CD8 class. Log10-transformed breadth and depth values were compared by one-way ANOVA with Sidak's multiple comparisons tests. TCRdb limited this immuneACCESS table to in-frame rearrangements with V and J called. A share of clones is missing; checked studies link under half to unresolved V genes, and the rest is unexplained. That table is the source of V, J and clone size, and D and trimming were worked out from the DNA. Within this sample are about 64,000 clones, with about 80% of them counted one time only. About 14% of the sample is in the top ten clones.

The sample's time point label is to be understood as: about 28 days (+/-7) after the second vaccine dose. AZD1222 recipients whose second dose came at about 4 weeks and those whose second dose came at about 12 weeks were combined into one group, since spike-specific TCR depth and breadth did not differ between the two schedules. Vaccinee samples came from UK trials COV001 and COV002, including a single-blind randomized controlled phase 2/3 trial of AZD1222 (ChAdOx1 nCoV-19) in healthy adults. For TCRbeta chain sequencing, PBMC samples were collected from trial participants at day 0 and at day 28 after the second dose. In the case of this clone: It has no known antigen specificity. Nothing much larger sits one base from this clone, and base qualities are not available.

The TCR sequence derives from an adult who received the AZD1222 COVID-19 vaccine. The sample consisted of peripheral blood, taken 28 days after the second AZD1222 dose. The chain is encoded by TRBV24-1 joined to TRBJ2-3, with no reliable assignment of the D segment. The nucleotides read TGTGCCACCAGTGACCCCGGATCGGGTACGCAGTATTTT. Translated, this is CATSDPGSGTQYF.